This T cell receptor beta chain is drawn from a study of blood T cell repertoires in COVID-19 (dated by TCRdb to 2019 to 2021). About the study as a whole: Collaborator samples came from the United States, Italy and Spain and covered acute and convalescent phases of COVID-19. The sample metadata nearly always contained a de-identified subject ID, COVID-19 status, age in years and sex. The material from the prospective study consisted of cDNA or gDNA derived from T cells, B-cell-depleted T cells, or PBMCs. The dataset comprised deeply sampled blood TCRbeta repertoires from subjects exposed to, actively infected with, or recovered from COVID-19. The samples were drawn from two sources: the first 160 participants of the ongoing ImmuneRACE study, and 1,200 or so subjects contributed by 6 global collaborators. Where available, HLA class I and class II types were taken from metadata supplied by the sample provider and were not determined by assay-based typing. A freely available public database, intended as a resource for researchers studying the immune response to SARS-CoV-2, is where the repertoires were released.

The immunoSEQ Assay, a bias-controlled multiplex PCR, was used to amplify TCRbeta CDR3 regions from genomic DNA. The study's processing was this. The number of nucleated cells in each sample was estimated by amplification of reference gene primers within the assay. To quantify the absolute abundance of each unique TCRbeta CDR3 rearrangement, sequence reads were collapsed and filtered. For each sample, productive Simpson clonality was calculated as the square root of Simpson's diversity index across productive rearrangements. The clones in this table, taken by TCRdb from immuneACCESS, are in-frame only. Not every clone is retained; where verified, under half of the shortfall comes from an unresolved V gene, and the cause of the rest is unknown. V, J and clone size are those of that table, while D and trimming were read from the DNA. Counted in this sample were 200,000 or so clones; 70% to 90% of them appeared once. The top ten hold about a sixth of the sample.

Summary of the overall study and its limitations: The quantity of clinical and demographic metadata differed by source and by participant and was supplied without curation.

V loses 0 bases at its end and J loses 2 bases; junction bases beyond the gene matches: 6. The cysteine opens and the phenylalanine closes a CDR3 of 17 amino acids. CDR3 DNA only is kept here, 51 bases in frame from base 1. CDR1 KGHDR and CDR2 SFDVKD are derived from the germline V gene. This clone was found once. The antigen it recognizes is unknown. Base quality data are lacking; no much larger clone is found one base away. In Seattle, one collaborating source enrolled patients while the infection was active and tracked those patients longitudinally over the course of disease. Each collaborating institution followed its own protocols to collect whole blood in K2EDTA tubes. For TCRbeta analysis, collaborators shipped samples as frozen whole blood, isolated PBMCs, or DNA extracted from either of those sample types.

This receptor chain uses TRBV24-1 and TRBJ2-1, and TRBD2 aligns with 7 junction nucleotides. Sequencing was performed on peripheral blood. The sequence came from a man aged 45 to 65 with COVID-19, enrolled during active disease. The CDR3 region: CATSDLGSGPPYNEQFF. In nucleotide form, the sequence is TGTGCCACCAGTGATTTGGGTAGCGGGCCCCCCTACAATGAGCAGTTCTTC.